This T cell receptor beta chain was observed in a study of cytomegalovirus exposure and HLA in healthy donors. V dropped 2 bases and J dropped 11 bases, with 10 bases sitting between them. The CDR3 extends over 13 amino acids. Germline assignment: CDR1 SGHTA and CDR2 FQGNSA. Among the 120 subjects of the validation cohort, separate from the roughly 670-subject first cohort, were the donors. Profiled with immunoSEQ multiplex PCR; TCRdb holds only in-frame clones, not every one. Found here are about 120,000 clones, roughly 90% of them singletons; the top ten hold over 1.5%. This TCR was recovered from a woman in her late teens or twenties in good health and CMV-seronegative. Material for sequencing was PBMCs. The V call is TRBV7-2, the J call TRBJ1-6; D remains ambiguous. The CDR3 DNA reads as TGTGCCAGCAGCTTAAACCAAGAGACACCCCTCCACTTT. It codes for CASSLNQETPLHF.